One and the same sample provided the 27 T cell receptor beta chains below, sequenced in a study of identifying expanded T cells in peripheral blood. Method: immunoSEQ multiplex PCR; TCRdb's copy keeps in-frame clones and lacks some. The data show tens of thousands of clones, about 80% seen once. Specimen: blood. Receptors originate from a person aged 18 to 75 in good health.

The V call is TRBV19, the J call TRBJ1-1; 10 bases align to TRBD1. The CDR3 covers 17 residues. Germline V gene data show CDR1 as LNHDA and CDR2 as SQIVND (reference sequence). The junction had 9 bases not matched to a gene; V was cut back by 4 bases and J by 1 base. Written as DNA, the CDR3 is TGTGCCAGTAGTAACAGGGACAGGGGACTGACGAACACTGAAGCTTTCTTT. Translation gives CASSNRDRGLTNTEAFF. Full variable domain (outside the CDR3, taken from reference TRBV19 and TRBJ1-1): DGGITQSPKYLFRKEGQNVTLSCEQNLNHDAMYWYRQDPGQGLRLIYYSQIVNDFQKGDIAEGYSVSREKKESFPLTVTSAQKNPTAFYLCASSNRDRGLTNTEAFFGQGTRLTVV.

This clone was observed a few times. The V call is TRBV7-2, the J call TRBJ2-5; D uncertain. The CDR3 is 14 amino acids. V was clipped by 3 bases and J by 7 bases, with 15 bases between them. Germline V gene lookup returns CDR1 SGHTA and CDR2 FQGNSA. The CDR3 DNA sequence: TGTGCCAGCAGCTTGTCGCCCGTACGGGTGACCCAGTACTTC. Its protein product is CASSLSPVRVTQYF.

This sequence joins TRBV5-4 and TRBJ2-1, with TRBD2 matching over 8 bases. V was pared by 3 bases and J by 16 bases, with 9 bases of the junction left unmatched. The CDR3 totals 12 residues. Germline CDR1 reads SGHNT; CDR2 reads YYREEE (reference sequence). The CDR3 DNA reads TGTGCCAGCAGCTCTTCGGGGGGGGGCTGTTTCTTC. This translates into CASSSSGGGCFF.

The chain carries TRBV21-1 and TRBJ2-3; the listed D gene, TRBD1, was not tested against the DNA. TRBV21-1 is termed a pseudogene. There are 16 residues in the CDR3. CDR3 residues: CASSKAGVPCTDTQYF. The CDR3, as DNA: TGTGCCAGCAGCAAAGCAGGGGTCCCATGCACAGATACGCAGTATTTT.

This clone was observed a few times. The V call is TRBV6-5, the J call TRBJ1-5; D gene unclear. Germline CDR1 reads MNHEY; CDR2 reads SVGAGI. The CDR3 length is 15 residues. Deletions cut 6 bases from V and 0 bases from J, with 12 bases between. CDR3 protein: CASRIREYSNQPQHF. CDR3 nucleotide sequence: TGTGCCAGCAGAATTCGGGAGTATAGCAATCAGCCCCAGCATTTT.

This sequence joins TRBV18 and TRBJ1-6, with D unresolved. This CDR3 has 14 amino acids. The germline CDR1 and CDR2 sequences are KGHSH and LQKENI. The ends were cut back, 4 bases at V and 7 bases at J, with 11 bases in the middle. The CDR3 DNA sequence: TGTGCCAGCTCACAAGACATAAGAAATTCACCCCTCCACTTT. It codes for CASSQDIRNSPLHF.

This clone was seen a few times. The chain recombines TRBV19 with TRBJ2-3, with 9 bases fitting TRBD2. CDR1 LNHDA and CDR2 SQIVND come from the germline V gene (reference sequence). CDR3 length: 16 residues. The V segment lost 6 bases and the J segment 2 bases; nucleotides outside the gene matches: 9. The CDR3 DNA sequence: TGTGCCAGTAGGGCCTCAGCGGGGGGCTTCACAGATACGCAGTATTTT. Protein product: CASRASAGGFTDTQYF.

This clone showed up just a few times. The chain links TRBV5-1 to TRBJ2-7; 9 nucleotides agree with TRBD1. The germline CDR1 and CDR2 sequences are SGHRS and YFSETQ. The trim removed 1 base at V and 3 bases at J, leaving 14 bases unmatched. CDR3 length equals 18 residues. The CDR3 region is CASSLKGQGPIFFYEQYF. DNA of the CDR3: TGCGCCAGCAGCTTGAAGGGACAGGGACCCATCTTTTTCTACGAGCAGTACTTC.

The chain has TRBV5-1 and TRBJ1-2, with TRBD1 identical over 7 bases. This CDR3 has 13 amino acids. Looked up from germline, CDR1 is SGHRS and CDR2 is YFSETQ. Trimming at V came to 1 base and at J to 7 bases, leaving 4 bases not matched to a gene. The CDR3 is CASSLRPGGGYTF. The CDR3 bases are TGCGCCAGCAGCTTGAGGCCAGGGGGTGGCTACACCTTC.

The chain recombines TRBV6-5 with TRBJ2-2, with TRBD1 matching 8 bases. CDR1 and CDR2 (germline): MNHEY, SVGAGI. The CDR3 runs to 15 residues. V lost 6 bases to trimming and J lost 0 bases; unmatched junction nucleotides: 3. CDR3 DNA sequence: TGTGCCAGCAGCGCGGACAGGGCGAACACCGGGGAGCTGTTTTTT. This encodes CASSADRANTGELFF.

CDR3 nucleotide sequence: TGTGCCAGCAGCTTAGGCCTACTAGCGAGCACAGATACGCAGTATTTT. Its protein product is CASSLGLLASTDTQYF. The chain combines TRBV7-9 with TRBJ2-3; 7 bases agree with TRBD2. CDR1 and CDR2 from the germline V gene are SEHNR and FQNEAQ (reference sequence). J was trimmed by 0 bases and V by 1 base; bases with no gene match: 4. The CDR3 has 16 amino acids.

The CDR3 sequence: CASSWGFGGELFF. In DNA, the CDR3 is TGCGCCAGCAGCTGGGGGTTTGGCGGGGAGCTGTTTTTT. The chain employs TRBV5-1 and TRBJ2-2; either TRBD1 or TRBD2 may fit D (5 bases each). The CDR3 length is 13 residues. Deletions cut 3 bases from V and 7 bases from J, with 10 bases between. Per germline, CDR1 SGHRS and CDR2 YFSETQ.

Here the CDR3 reads CASSPQGAGSPLHF. The CDR3 region has the DNA TGTGCCAGCTCACCACAGGGGGCTGGATCACCCCTCCACTTT. The V call is TRBV18, the J call TRBJ1-6; TRBD1 aligns across 7 bases. Germline V gene lookup returns CDR1 KGHSH and CDR2 LQKENI. Trimming took 1 base from V and 10 from J; bases not matched to a gene: 4. The CDR3 covers 14 residues.

This clone has only one observation. CDR3 DNA sequence: TGTGCCAGCAGCTTGGACGGTTTGGACACCGGGGAGCTGTTTTTT. Translating gives CASSLDGLDTGELFF. The chain carries TRBV5-6 and TRBJ2-2; D unclear. CDR3 length equals 15 residues. Trimming took off 0 bases at V and 3 bases at J, with 9 bases between the two ends. Germline V gives CDR1 SGHDT, CDR2 YYEEEE.

This chain connects TRBV29-1 to TRBJ2-5, with TRBD1 as a possible D gene (5 bases). V was cut by 6 bases and J by 4 bases, with 12 bases left in between. Germline V gives CDR1 SQVTM, CDR2 ANQGSEA. The CDR3 sequence is 12 residues long. The CDR3 nucleotides are TGCAGCGTGCAGGGTGTAGGAGAGACCCAGTACTTC. It translates to CSVQGVGETQYF.

The chain uses TRBV5-8 and TRBJ2-3; D not resolved. V dropped 0 bases and J dropped 0 bases, with 14 bases sitting between them. Germline CDR1 reads SGHTS; CDR2 reads YDEGEE. CDR3 size: 17 residues. As DNA, the CDR3 is TGTGCCAGCAGCTTGGTGGTAGGCCCTCCTAGCACAGATACGCAGTATTTT. It codes for CASSLVVGPPSTDTQYF.

V is TRBV27 and J is TRBJ2-7; D remains ambiguous. The V end was cut by 6 bases, the J end by 2 bases, with 8 bases between. The CDR3 covers 12 residues. Germline CDR1 reads MNHEY; CDR2 reads SMNVEV (reference sequence). CDR3 protein: CASRAGPYEQYF. The CDR3, as DNA: TGTGCCAGCAGGGCAGGACCCTACGAGCAGTACTTC.

This chain joins TRBV5-6 and TRBJ1-2, with 7 bases lining up with TRBD1. The CDR3 is 13 residues long. Trimming at V came to 0 bases and at J to 7 bases, leaving 3 bases not matched to a gene. Germline V gene data show CDR1 as SGHDT and CDR2 as YYEEEE. The CDR3 DNA reads TGTGCCAGCAGCTTGGACAGGGGCTCTGGCTACACCTTC. It is translated as CASSLDRGSGYTF. Looking up the rest from reference TRBV5-6 and TRBJ1-2 gives the full variable domain: DAGVTQSPTHLIKTRGQQVTLRCSPKSGHDTVSWYQQALGQGPQFIFQYYEEEERQRGNFPDRFSGHQFPNYSSELNVNALLLGDSALYLCASSLDRGSGYTFGSGTRLTVV.

The chain uses TRBV30 and TRBJ1-1; D unclear. The ends were cut back, 2 bases at V and 7 bases at J, with 8 bases in the middle. The CDR3 loop spans 11 amino acids. The germline V gene has CDR1 GTSNPN and CDR2 SVGIG (reference sequence). The CDR3 coding sequence is TGTGCCTGGAGTCGTGCGGATGAAGCTTTCTTT. As protein: CAWSRADEAFF.

The chain couples TRBV6-1 to TRBJ2-7; tentatively, D is TRBD1 or TRBD2 (5 bases each). Germline V gives CDR1 MNHNS, CDR2 SASEGT. The CDR3 runs to 14 residues. The V end lost 4 bases, the J end lost 2 bases, and 12 bases lay between the germline ends. DNA of the CDR3: TGTGCCAGCAGTGGCCGGGACGGGCCCTACGAGCAGTACTTC. Encoded protein: CASSGRDGPYEQYF.

The V gene is TRBV6-1, the J gene TRBJ2-5; D might be TRBD2 (6 bases). The germline gives CDR1 MNHNS, CDR2 SASEGT. The germline V and J ends were trimmed by 2 bases and 1 base, with 11 bases remaining between them. CDR3 length equals 15 residues. The CDR3 DNA reads TGTGCCAGCAGTGAACTGGTGGGGGGCCAAGAGACCCAGTACTTC. It is translated as CASSELVGGQETQYF.

There are a few counts of this clone. The rearrangement joins TRBV19 to TRBJ2-6, with 7 bases aligning to TRBD1. The J segment lost 4 bases and the V segment lost 5 bases, leaving 5 bases of the junction unmatched. This CDR3 is built from 15 residues. In germline, CDR1 is LNHDA, CDR2 SQIVND (reference sequence). CDR3 sequence: CASSQGVTGANVLTF. CDR3 sequence (DNA): TGTGCCAGTAGTCAGGGGGTCACCGGGGCCAACGTCCTGACTTTC.

The rearrangement joins TRBV27 to TRBJ1-5; no clear D gene. The ends were cut back, 4 bases at V and 2 bases at J, with 9 bases in the middle. Germline lookup yields CDR1 MNHEY and CDR2 SMNVEV (reference sequence). This CDR3 is built from 14 residues. CDR3 DNA sequence: TGTGCCAGCAGTTCGCAGGTTGGCAATCAGCCCCAGCATTTT. Translation: CASSSQVGNQPQHF.

The rearrangement links TRBV6-1 to TRBJ1-5; tentative D call: TRBD1 (5 bases). Germline CDR1 and CDR2: MNHNS and SASEGT. Trimming pared 4 bases from V and 5 bases from J, leaving 9 bases between. This CDR3 has 13 residues. The CDR3 region is CASSGRGDQPQHF. CDR3 sequence (DNA): TGTGCCAGCAGTGGGAGGGGTGATCAGCCCCAGCATTTT.

This chain links TRBV5-1 with TRBJ2-2; D gene unclear. V was clipped by 0 bases and J by 3 bases, with 12 bases between them. Germline V lookup: CDR1 SGHRS, CDR2 YFSETQ. This CDR3 has 16 amino acids. CDR3 DNA sequence: TGCGCCAGCAGCTTGGTCCCCAGGAGTGACACCGGGGAGCTGTTTTTT. Translation: CASSLVPRSDTGELFF. Full variable domain (remainder filled in from reference TRBV5-1 and TRBJ2-2): KAGVTQTPRYLIKTRGQQVTLSCSPISGHRSVSWYQQTPGQGLQFLFEYFSETQRNKGNFPGRFSGRQFSNSRSEMNVSTLELGDSALYLCASSLVPRSDTGELFFGEGSRLTVL.

A single count supports this clone. The chain is built from TRBV5-4 and TRBJ1-6; TRBD1 agrees at 9 bases. CDR3 length: 16 residues. CDR1 is SGHNT and CDR2 is YYREEE in the germline V gene (reference sequence). The trim removed 1 base at V and 5 bases at J, leaving 4 bases unmatched. The CDR3, as DNA: TGTGCCAGCAGCTTGAAGGACAGGGGAAATAATTCACCCCTCCACTTT. Translating gives CASSLKDRGNNSPLHF. The full variable domain, its missing parts supplied by reference TRBV5-4 and TRBJ1-6, is ETGVTQSPTHLIKTRGQQVTLRCSSQSGHNTVSWYQQALGQGPQFIFQYYREEENGRGNFPPRFSGLQFPNYSSELNVNALELDDSALYLCASSLKDRGNNSPLHFGNGTRLTVT.

The chain couples TRBV11-2 to TRBJ1-2; 7 nucleotides align to TRBD1. The CDR3 consists of 14 residues. Unmatched junction bases numbered 10, after V lost 4 bases and J lost 8 bases. Germline loops: CDR1 SGHAT, CDR2 FQNNGV. CDR3 residues: CASSSGRQGGGYTF. CDR3 sequence (DNA): TGTGCCAGCAGCTCGGGGAGACAGGGAGGCGGCTACACCTTC.